This T cell receptor beta chain comes out of a study of T-cell reconstitution after alpha-beta-depleted transplantation in children. Findings and limits, study-wide: Alpha-beta T cells present about two months after transplant were reported to originate from several hundred expanded graft clones. Some patients owed their high day-60 TCRbeta diversity to surviving recipient T cells and thymic progenitors.

Per germline, CDR1 SGHRS and CDR2 YFSETQ. Between the trimmed V and J ends, which lost 0 bases and 2 bases, there was a span of 14 bases. This CDR3 spans 16 amino acids. Unique molecular identifiers tagged the TCRbeta library. MiXCR, run by TCRdb on the PCR reads, gives a single entry per CDR3 protein. The data show approximately 630,000 distinct CDR3 sequences, under 15% seen once. There are many counts of this clonotype. As yet, its antigen is unknown. The chain recombines TRBV5-1 with TRBJ2-5, with a tentative D call TRBD2 (5 bases). This TCR came from a girl aged 2-10 years with congenital amegakaryocytic thrombocytopenia, due to receive a stem cell transplant. Material: PBMCs, obtained before TCRalphabeta/CD19-depleted stem cell transplant. This chain's CDR3 is CASSLGTRAQQETQYF. In DNA, the CDR3 is TGCGCCAGCAGCTTGGGTACGCGGGCACAGCAAGAGACCCAGTACTTC. Together with reference TRBV5-1 and TRBJ2-5, the CDR3 gives the full variable domain: KAGVTQTPRYLIKTRGQQVTLSCSPISGHRSVSWYQQTPGQGLQFLFEYFSETQRNKGNFPGRFSGRQFSNSRSEMNVSTLELGDSALYLCASSLGTRAQQETQYFGPGTRLLVL.